The 18 T cell receptor beta chains below come from one sample, sequenced in a study of blood T cells in healthy people across ages. Alongside a J-beta primer mix, a sample-barcoded 5' primer served in a second PCR lasting 7 to 11 cycles. TCRdb re-called the 5' RACE reads through MiXCR, storing one row per CDR3 protein. The sample shows over 950,000 distinct CDR3 sequences, roughly two fifths of them seen only once. The sequenced material came from blood. The receptors come from a young man in good health.

This clonotype occurred once. V and J are TRBV10-3 and TRBJ2-1; 9 bases map to TRBD2. CDR3 size: 16 residues. The junction had 6 bases not matched to a gene; V was cut back by 3 bases and J by 3 bases. CDR1 and CDR2 from the germline V gene are ENHRY and SYGVKD. The chain's CDR3 is CAISDGGGANYNEQFF. The CDR3 bases are TGTGCCATCAGTGATGGCGGGGGGGCTAACTACAATGAGCAGTTCTTC.

This clonotype was found a few times. Here the CDR3 DNA reads TGTGCCAGCAGTTACAAGGGGAACTATGGCTACACCTTC. This gives the protein CASSYKGNYGYTF. The V call is TRBV6-5, the J call TRBJ1-2; perhaps TRBD1 as D (5 bases). The germline V and J ends were trimmed by 2 bases and 2 bases, with 6 bases remaining between them. The germline gives CDR1 MNHEY, CDR2 SVGAGI. The CDR3 length is 13 residues.

The sample holds a few counts of this clonotype. The V gene is TRBV4-3, the J gene TRBJ1-2, with TRBD1 matching 8 bases. In germline, CDR1 is LGHNA, CDR2 YSLEER. This CDR3 contains 14 residues. Trimming cost V 5 bases and J 4 bases; bases outside gene matches: 6. Here the CDR3 DNA reads TGCGCCAGCAGCGACGGACAGGGTGGCTATGGCTACACCTTC. Protein: CASSDGQGGYGYTF.

For this clonotype: The junction and the germline gene differ at one end; a read error may be behind it. The V call is TRBV4-2, the J call TRBJ1-2, with TRBD1 as a possible D gene (6 bases). The germline gives CDR1 LGHNA, CDR2 YNFKEQ. The CDR3 loop spans 15 amino acids. The CDR3 DNA sequence: TGTGCCAGCAGCCAAGATGTTGTCCCAGGGGATGGCTGCACCTTC. Its translation is CASSQDVVPGDGCTF.

This clonotype was counted many times. This chain connects TRBV12-3 or TRBV12-4 to TRBJ2-3; D unresolved. The CDR3 spans 14 residues. Trimming stripped 5 bases from V and 4 bases from J, with 13 bases between. CDR3 sequence reads: CASSPLRPPDTQYF. CDR3 nucleotides: TGTGCCAGCAGTCCGCTGAGGCCTCCAGATACGCAGTATTTT.

The V and J genes are TRBV25-1 and TRBJ2-2; TRBD2 is a possible D gene (5 bases). Trimming took off 5 bases at V and 6 bases at J, with 10 bases between the two ends. The CDR3 loop spans 13 amino acids. Germline V gene lookup returns CDR1 MGHDK and CDR2 SYGVNS. CDR3 sequence (DNA): TGTGCCAGCAGTCCCCGGGGATCCGGGGAGCTGTTTTTT. Its protein is CASSPRGSGELFF.

This clonotype occurred a few times. V is TRBV7-3 and J is TRBJ2-7, with D maybe TRBD1 (6 bases). Trimming took 2 bases from V and 3 from J, leaving 8 bases between them. The CDR3 spans 13 residues. CDR1 is SGHTA and CDR2 is FQGTGA in the germline V gene. CDR3 in amino acids: CASSLQGNYEQYF. Written as DNA, the CDR3 is TGTGCCAGCAGCTTACAGGGGAACTACGAGCAGTACTTC.

A few counts support this clonotype. The chain employs TRBV11-2 and TRBJ1-4; 7 bases are shared with TRBD1. The CDR3 spans 15 residues. The V gene end was trimmed by 0 bases and the J gene end by 4 bases; junction bases not matched to a gene: 2. Germline CDR1 and CDR2: SGHAT and FQNNGV. CDR3 in amino acids: CASSLEQGYNEKLFF. The CDR3 region has the DNA TGTGCCAGCAGCTTAGAACAGGGGTATAATGAAAAACTGTTTTTT. Together with reference TRBV11-2 and TRBJ1-4, the CDR3 gives the full variable domain: EAGVAQSPRYKIIEKRQSVAFWCNPISGHATLYWYQQILGQGPKLLIQFQNNGVVDDSQLPKDRFSAERLKGVDSTLKIQPAKLEDSAVYLCASSLEQGYNEKLFFGSGTQLSVL.

This clonotype was seen more than once but under ten times. V is TRBV7-3 and J is TRBJ2-2; 7 positions match TRBD2. The V and J ends lost 2 bases and 4 bases, in that order; junction bases with no gene match: 4. The germline V gene has CDR1 SGHTA and CDR2 FQGTGA. The CDR3 consists of 15 residues. The CDR3 DNA sequence: TGTGCCAGCAGCTTACTAGCGGAGGGCACCGGGGAGCTGTTTTTT. Translated, it gives CASSLLAEGTGELFF.

There are a few counts of this clonotype. V and J are TRBV4-3 and TRBJ2-1, with 10 bases matching TRBD2. After removal of 1 base from V and 4 bases from J, the junction contained 13 bases not matched to a gene. The germline CDR1 and CDR2 sequences are LGHNA and YSLEER. The CDR3 consists of 19 residues. CDR3 amino acids: CASSQVASGGIGGYNEQFF. The CDR3 bases are TGCGCCAGCAGCCAAGTGGCTAGCGGGGGTATCGGCGGGTACAATGAGCAGTTCTTC.

The table lists this clonotype with many counts. The chain joins TRBV27 to TRBJ2-3; 7 nucleotides agree with TRBD1. The germline CDR1 and CDR2 sequences are MNHEY and SMNVEV (reference sequence). The CDR3 runs 15 residues. Trimming cost V 6 bases and J 3 bases; bases outside gene matches: 9. CDR3 in amino acids: CASSPTGSSTDTQYF. CDR3 DNA: TGTGCCAGCAGCCCGACAGGGTCTAGTACAGATACGCAGTATTTT.

This clonotype showed up many times. This chain joins TRBV29-1 and TRBJ2-5; no definite D call. This CDR3 contains 12 residues. Germline assignment: CDR1 SQVTM and CDR2 ANQGSEA. Trimming removed 5 bases at V and 5 bases at J, with 12 bases between. This CDR3 reads CSVRASRETQYF. The DNA of the CDR3 is TGCAGCGTTCGGGCCTCACGCGAGACCCAGTACTTC.

J is TRBJ2-3 and V is TRBV4-1; 10 bases map to TRBD2. From germline, CDR1 is MGHRA and CDR2 YSYEKL. This CDR3 spans 15 amino acids. Germline trimming cut 2 bases from V and 8 bases from J; bases unmatched to any gene: 7. The CDR3 nucleotides are TGCGCCAGCAGCCAAAGGTCTAGCGGGGGTGGTACGCAGTATTTT. Protein sequence: CASSQRSSGGGTQYF.

This clonotype was detected only a few times. This chain links TRBV4-1 with TRBJ1-2, with 12 positions matching TRBD1. CDR3 length: 15 amino acids. Germline lookup yields CDR1 MGHRA and CDR2 YSYEKL. After removal of 1 base from V and 8 bases from J, the junction contained 5 bases not matched to a gene. The CDR3 is CASSQVGQGAGGYTF. Written as DNA, the CDR3 is TGCGCCAGCAGCCAAGTGGGACAGGGGGCTGGAGGCTACACCTTC.

Remarks on this clonotype: One junction end disagrees with the germline gene, perhaps due to a read error. V gene TRBV20-1 combines with J gene TRBJ2-5, with D perhaps being TRBD1 or TRBD2 (6 bases each). CDR1 is DFQATT, CDR2 SNEGSKA, per germline (reference sequence). CDR3 length equals 13 residues. CDR3 residues: CSARGGLQETQYF. The CDR3 DNA reads as TGCAGTGCCAGAGGGGGGCTGCAAGAGACCCAGTACTTC.

This clonotype has a handful of counts. At one of its ends the junction is not consistent with the germline gene, which may arise from a read error. The chain is built from TRBV7-2 and TRBJ1-5, with 7 bases that match TRBD1. The CDR3 has 15 amino acids. Germline V gene data show CDR1 as SGHTA and CDR2 as FQGNSA. The chain's CDR3 is CASSLEGQYNQPQHF. Here the CDR3 DNA reads TGTGCCAGCAGTTTAGAGGGACAGTACAATCAGCCCCAGCATTTT.

This clonotype was recorded a few times. The chain has TRBV20-1 and TRBJ1-2; 7 bases are shared with TRBD1. V gave up 3 bases and J gave up 2 bases; unmatched junction bases: 9. Per germline, CDR1 DFQATT and CDR2 SNEGSKA (reference sequence). CDR3 length: 15 amino acids. For the CDR3, the DNA is TGCAGTGCTAGGAATAGACAGGGCTCAAACTATGGCTACACCTTC. Translation gives CSARNRQGSNYGYTF.

This clonotype was detected only once. The rearrangement links TRBV29-1 to TRBJ2-3; 7 bases fit TRBD2. J lost 2 bases, V lost 4 bases, and 9 bases had no gene match. This CDR3 region has 15 residues. CDR1 and CDR2 (germline): SQVTM, ANQGSEA. CDR3 residues: CSVAPRLAPTDTQYF. In nucleotides, the CDR3 is TGCAGCGTTGCACCCAGACTAGCCCCCACAGATACGCAGTATTTT.